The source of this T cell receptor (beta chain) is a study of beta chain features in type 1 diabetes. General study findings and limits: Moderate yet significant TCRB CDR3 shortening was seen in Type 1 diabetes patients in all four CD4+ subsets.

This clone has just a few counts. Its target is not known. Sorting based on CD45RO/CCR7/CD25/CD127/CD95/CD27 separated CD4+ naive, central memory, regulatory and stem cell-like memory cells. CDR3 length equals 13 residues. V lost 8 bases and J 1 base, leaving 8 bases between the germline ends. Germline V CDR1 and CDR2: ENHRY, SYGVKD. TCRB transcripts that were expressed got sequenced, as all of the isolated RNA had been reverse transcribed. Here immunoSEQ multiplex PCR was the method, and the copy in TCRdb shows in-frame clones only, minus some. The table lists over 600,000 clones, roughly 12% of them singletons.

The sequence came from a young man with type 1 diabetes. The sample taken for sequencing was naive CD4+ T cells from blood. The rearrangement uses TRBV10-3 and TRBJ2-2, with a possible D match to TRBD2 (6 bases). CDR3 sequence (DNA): TGTGCCATCGGGACTGAGAACACCGGGGAGCTGTTTTTT. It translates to CAIGTENTGELFF.